The 23 T cell receptor beta chains reported below all come from one sample, sequenced in a study of blood T cell repertoires in COVID-19. Assay used: immunoSEQ multiplex PCR; TCRdb lists only in-frame clones, some missing. Of almost 400,000 clones listed, 88% are singletons. Sequencing was performed on PBMCs or T cells enriched from blood (not recorded which). These receptors all stem from a woman aged 25 to 39 with acute COVID-19.

The chain joins TRBV5-1 to TRBJ2-7, with TRBD1 matching over 9 bases. Trimming took 4 bases from V and 6 from J; bases not matched to a gene: 8. Germline V lookup: CDR1 SGHRS, CDR2 YFSETQ. The CDR3 loop spans 14 amino acids. The CDR3 sequence: CASSRRDRAVEQYF. CDR3 sequence (DNA): TGCGCCAGCAGCCGCCGGGACAGGGCTGTCGAGCAGTACTTC.

This clone was picked up one time. The chain has TRBV19 and TRBJ1-1, with TRBD1 matching 8 bases. CDR1 and CDR2 (germline): LNHDA, SQIVND (reference sequence). The CDR3 runs 14 residues. The V and J ends lost 4 bases and 0 bases, in that order; junction bases with no gene match: 1. The chain's CDR3 is CASSTTGVNTEAFF. CDR3 DNA: TGTGCCAGTAGTACGACAGGGGTGAACACTGAAGCTTTCTTT.

The chain combines TRBV10-1 with TRBJ1-5, with TRBD1 matching over 8 bases. The CDR3 extends over 15 amino acids. V shed 7 bases, J shed 0 bases, and the junction held 5 bases outside the gene matches. CDR1 is WNHNN and CDR2 is SYGVQD in the germline V gene (reference sequence). The CDR3 sequence is CASTGQGYSNQPQHF. In nucleotides, the CDR3 is TGCGCCAGCACCGGACAGGGCTATAGCAATCAGCCCCAGCATTTT.

This chain joins TRBV9 and TRBJ1-3; the D is unclear. Trimming shortened V by 3 bases and J by 3 bases, and 13 bases separated the two germline ends. In germline, CDR1 is SGDLS, CDR2 YYNGEE. The CDR3 is 15 residues long. CDR3 sequence reads: CASSDQARVGNTIYF. Written as DNA, the CDR3 is TGTGCCAGCAGCGACCAAGCGCGAGTTGGAAACACCATATATTTT.

J is TRBJ2-5 and V is TRBV19, with D perhaps TRBD1 (6 bases). Per germline, CDR1 LNHDA and CDR2 SQIVND (reference sequence). V lost 5 bases, J lost 4 bases, and 14 bases lay in between. This CDR3 spans 14 amino acids. CDR3 coding DNA: TGTGCCAGTAGTTCTACAGGGTCAGGAGAGACCCAGTACTTC. Translation: CASSSTGSGETQYF. Combining the CDR3 with reference TRBV19 and TRBJ2-5 gives the whole variable domain DGGITQSPKYLFRKEGQNVTLSCEQNLNHDAMYWYRQDPGQGLRLIYYSQIVNDFQKGDIAEGYSVSREKKESFPLTVTSAQKNPTAFYLCASSSTGSGETQYFGPGTRLLVL.

The gene calls are TRBV24-1 and TRBJ2-2, with 9 bases matching TRBD1. This CDR3 has 21 residues. Germline loops: CDR1 KGHDR, CDR2 SFDVKD. V trimming: 5 bases; J trimming: 3 bases; junction bases outside the gene matches: 21. The CDR3 DNA follows: TGTGCCACCAGTGGGGGCGGAGGCTACCCCCGGGACAGGGAATACACCGGGGAGCTGTTTTTT. Encoded protein: CATSGGGGYPRDREYTGELFF.

This clone was recorded a few times. V is TRBV7-9 and J is TRBJ1-3; 7 nucleotides line up with TRBD1. Trimming cost V 5 bases and J 0 bases; bases outside gene matches: 7. The CDR3 has 16 amino acids. Germline loops: CDR1 SEHNR, CDR2 FQNEAQ (reference sequence). DNA for the CDR3: TGTGCCAGCAGCCCAAGGGACAGACACTCTGGAAACACCATATATTTT. Translating gives CASSPRDRHSGNTIYF.

The chain combines TRBV2 with TRBJ2-7; 9 nucleotides align to TRBD1. This CDR3 region has 15 residues. The V segment lost 4 bases and the J segment 0 bases; nucleotides outside the gene matches: 4. Germline V CDR1 and CDR2: SNHLY, FYNNEI. CDR3 protein: CASSVDRGLSYEQYF. CDR3 DNA: TGTGCCAGCAGTGTGGACAGGGGCCTCTCCTACGAGCAGTACTTC.

The gene calls are TRBV2 and TRBJ1-2; D is uncertain. Trimming pared 1 base from V and 7 bases from J, leaving 16 bases between. The CDR3 is made up of 15 amino acids. From germline, CDR1 is SNHLY and CDR2 FYNNEI. The CDR3 region is CASSEGGGFLGGYTF. CDR3 DNA sequence: TGTGCCAGCAGTGAAGGCGGCGGATTTTTAGGTGGCTACACCTTC.

The chain joins TRBV4-1 to TRBJ2-7, with 9 bases that match TRBD1. In germline, CDR1 is MGHRA, CDR2 YSYEKL. This CDR3 has 14 amino acids. The V and J ends lost 4 bases and 2 bases, in that order; junction bases with no gene match: 3. The CDR3 loop reads CASSPTGGPYEQYF. CDR3 in DNA: TGCGCCAGCAGCCCCACAGGGGGCCCCTACGAGCAGTACTTC.

V usage is TRBV27 and J usage is TRBJ2-5; TRBD1 matches 8 bases. Germline-derived CDR1 and CDR2 are MNHEY and SMNVEV (reference sequence). There are 14 residues in the CDR3. J was trimmed by 4 bases and V by 5 bases; bases with no gene match: 6. DNA of the CDR3: TGTGCCAGCAGTCCGACAGGGGCGGGAGAGACCCAGTACTTC. The encoded protein is CASSPTGAGETQYF.

This clone was detected only a few times. This sequence joins TRBV5-1 and TRBJ2-7; maybe TRBD1 (6 bases). Trimming removed 5 bases from V and 0 bases from J, with 27 bases in between. Germline V gene sequence: CDR1 SGHRS, CDR2 YFSETQ. This CDR3 contains 19 residues. The CDR3 reads CASSRVQGLMRSNSYEQYF. In nucleotides, the CDR3 is TGCGCCAGCAGTAGGGTTCAGGGGTTAATGAGATCCAACTCCTACGAGCAGTACTTC.

The chain couples TRBV5-4 to TRBJ1-2; 9 bases agree with TRBD1. In germline, CDR1 is SGHNT, CDR2 YYREEE (reference sequence). V lost 4 bases to trimming and J lost 2 bases; unmatched junction nucleotides: 3. The CDR3 has 14 amino acids. The CDR3 here is CASSAGQGNYGYTF. In DNA form, the CDR3 reads TGTGCCAGCAGCGCGGGACAGGGAAACTATGGCTACACCTTC.

The CDR3 is CAWSGQINSPLHF. In DNA form, the CDR3 reads TGTGCCTGGAGTGGACAGATAAATTCACCCCTCCACTTT. The gene calls are TRBV30 and TRBJ1-6, with D perhaps TRBD1 (5 bases). The CDR3 length is 13 residues. The V gene lost 1 base and the J gene lost 7 bases, with 8 bases spanning the gap. From germline, CDR1 is GTSNPN and CDR2 SVGIG (reference sequence).

The rearrangement links TRBV5-6 to TRBJ2-5, with 11 bases aligning to TRBD2. Germline V gene sequence: CDR1 SGHDT, CDR2 YYEEEE. The CDR3 length is 14 residues. V lost 7 bases and J lost 3; bases outside the gene matches: 5. CDR3 DNA sequence: TGTGCCAGCTGCGATAGCGGGGGGGAAGAGACCCAGTACTTC. Protein sequence: CASCDSGGEETQYF.

This chain links TRBV9 with TRBJ1-3; no clear D. Germline CDR1 SGDLS, CDR2 YYNGEE. The CDR3 is 11 residues long. The V and J ends lost 7 bases and 8 bases respectively, with 10 bases between them. CDR3 DNA: TGTGCCAGCGCCAGAGGCGACACCATATATTTT. Protein sequence: CASARGDTIYF.

This clone showed up just once. This sequence joins TRBV7-3 and TRBJ1-2; 7 bases align to TRBD1. V lost 3 bases and J lost 8; bases outside the gene matches: 6. The CDR3 spans 13 residues. CDR1 SGHTA and CDR2 FQGTGA come from the germline V gene. CDR3 nucleotide sequence: TGTGCCAGCAGCTTCCGACAGGGCGGAGGCTACACCTTC. Its protein is CASSFRQGGGYTF. Looking up the rest from reference TRBV7-3 and TRBJ1-2 gives the full variable domain: GAGVSQTPSNKVTEKGKYVELRCDPISGHTALYWYRQSLGQGPEFLIYFQGTGAADDSGLPNDRFFAVRPEGSVSTLKIQRTERGDSAVYLCASSFRQGGGYTFGSGTRLTVV.

The rearrangement joins TRBV19 to TRBJ2-3, with TRBD2 as a possible D gene (5 bases). V lost 7 bases and J 0 bases, leaving 11 bases between the germline ends. The CDR3 is 14 residues long. Germline CDR1 reads LNHDA; CDR2 reads SQIVND (reference sequence). The CDR3 coding sequence is TGTGCCAGTAAGGAGGCCCCCAGCACAGATACGCAGTATTTT. Amino acids: CASKEAPSTDTQYF.

This chain links TRBV24-1 with TRBJ1-1; perhaps TRBD1 as D (5 bases). Germline loops: CDR1 KGHDR, CDR2 SFDVKD. Trimming removed 9 bases at V and 6 bases at J, with 16 bases between. The CDR3 runs 13 residues. The CDR3 DNA sequence: TGTGCCACCCCATGGGGCGGCGGCGCTGAAGCTTTCTTT. It encodes CATPWGGGAEAFF.

This clone has just one count. The V call is TRBV6-2 or TRBV6-3, the J call TRBJ1-4, with D perhaps TRBD1 (5 bases). Germline V lookup: CDR1 MNHEY, CDR2 SVGEGT. This CDR3 contains 14 residues. Trimming removed 0 bases at V and 10 bases at J, with 12 bases between. The CDR3 protein is CASSYSPGYGKLFF. The CDR3 bases are TGTGCCAGCAGTTACTCACCAGGGTACGGAAAACTGTTTTTT.

The chain carries TRBV3-1 (or the pseudogene TRBV3-2) and TRBJ1-2; TRBD1 might be the D (5 bases). V was shortened by 4 bases and J by 6 bases, with 15 bases between the two germline ends. Germline V gene lookup returns CDR1 LGHDT and CDR2 YNNKEL (reference sequence). There are 14 residues in the CDR3. This chain's CDR3 is CASSPRQAGDGYTF. CDR3 bases: TGTGCCAGCAGCCCCCGCCAGGCGGGGGATGGCTACACCTTC.

The gene calls are TRBV14 and TRBJ1-1; D call uncertain. Trimming removed 4 bases at V and 2 bases at J, with 8 bases between. The CDR3 length is 13 residues. The germline gives CDR1 SGHDN, CDR2 FVKESK. The CDR3 sequence: CASSLQTNTEAFF. CDR3 sequence (DNA): TGTGCCAGCAGCCTACAGACCAACACTGAAGCTTTCTTT.

This rearrangement joins TRBV6-5 to TRBJ1-2; weak D call: TRBD1 (5 bases). V gave up 1 base and J gave up 10 bases, with 13 bases separating them. CDR3 length: 13 amino acids. Germline CDR1 and CDR2: MNHEY and SVGAGI. The CDR3 here is CASSYFQGRDYTF. CDR3 nucleotide sequence: TGTGCCAGCAGTTACTTCCAGGGTCGCGACTACACCTTC.